These 9 T cell receptor beta chains came from one sample sequenced in a study of Graves' ophthalmopathy and Graves' hyperthyroidism listed by TCRdb under 2018. The run used an Illumina HiSeq 2000. TCR beta CDR3 regions were amplified from RNA transcripts for repertoire sequencing. HTBI primers and the Qiagen OneStep RT-PCR kit were used in a first-round RT-PCR, which was followed by a second-round multiplex PCR, size selection and purification. In TCRdb, the public reads were trimmed at Q25 with fastp and aligned with MiXCR, with productive beta chains retained. Identical CDR3 proteins give one entry, which carries the most common genes and DNA. This sample lists over a million distinct CDR3 sequences; 35% to 40% were detected once. Jointly, the top ten make up over 8.5% of the sample. Sequenced sample: peripheral blood or thyroid tissue (not recorded which). These TCRs come from an adult man with Graves' hyperthyroidism.

This clonotype was seen at least ten times. This sequence joins TRBV29-1 and TRBJ2-7; 9 bases match TRBD1. The V and J ends lost 6 bases and 3 bases, in that order; junction bases with no gene match: 6. This CDR3 is built from 13 residues. The V gene's germline CDR1 is SQVTM and CDR2 ANQGSEA. This CDR3 is CSVAATGGYEQYF. The CDR3 DNA reads TGCAGCGTCGCGGCGACAGGGGGCTACGAGCAGTACTTC.

The V call is TRBV7-8, the J call TRBJ2-7; TRBD1 is a possible D gene (5 bases). The germline V gene has CDR1 SGHVS and CDR2 FQNEAQ. V was pared by 1 base and J by 1 base, with 14 bases between. CDR3 length: 16 amino acids. The CDR3 here is CASSLVRSRTSYEQYF. Written as DNA, the CDR3 is TGTGCCAGCAGCTTAGTTAGGAGTCGGACATCCTACGAGCAGTACTTC.

This clonotype was recorded at least ten times. The chain recombines TRBV29-1 with TRBJ2-7; D is uncertain. CDR1 is SQVTM and CDR2 is ANQGSEA in the germline V gene. V was clipped by 2 bases and J by 1 base, with 3 bases between them. The CDR3 has 11 amino acids. The CDR3 region is CSVEQSYEQYF. For the CDR3, the DNA is TGCAGCGTTGAACAGTCCTACGAGCAGTACTTC.

As to this clonotype: It may be a read error: a sequence one base away is much more abundant. The J gene is TRBJ1-6, the V gene TRBV7-9, with D possibly TRBD1 on 5 matching bases. V dropped 5 bases and J dropped 5 bases, with 16 bases sitting between them. Germline CDR1 reads SEHNR; CDR2 reads FQNEAQ (reference sequence). CDR3 length: 16 amino acids. CDR3 protein: CASSRGTVTDNSPLHF. CDR3 bases: TGTGCCAGCAGCCGAGGGACCGTGACAGATAATTCACCCCTCCACTTT.

This clonotype appeared many times. The chain carries TRBV29-1 and TRBJ1-4; D perhaps matches TRBD1 (6 bases). The V gene lost 4 bases and the J gene lost 7 bases, with 22 bases spanning the gap. The germline CDR1 and CDR2 sequences are SQVTM and ANQGSEA. This CDR3 spans 16 amino acids. CDR3 loop: CSVAETGQGAGEKLFF. The CDR3, as DNA: TGCAGCGTTGCGGAGACAGGTCAAGGCGCGGGTGAAAAACTGTTTTTT.

The chain uses TRBV7-2 and TRBJ2-7; 7 bases are a match to TRBD1. The length of the CDR3 is 13 residues. Germline-derived CDR1 and CDR2 are SGHTA and FQGNSA. The J segment lost 7 bases and the V segment lost 1 base, leaving 4 bases of the junction unmatched. CDR3: CASSLGQGEEQYF. The CDR3, as DNA: TGTGCCAGCAGCTTAGGACAGGGTGAAGAGCAGTACTTC.

As regards this clonotype: This could be a read error, since a much larger clone is one nucleotide away. The chain's CDR3 is CASSLAAGVAYGYTF. The CDR3 DNA is TGTGCCAGCAGCTTAGCGGCCGGGGTTGCCTATGGCTACACCTTC. V gene TRBV7-9 combines with J gene TRBJ1-2; unclear D gene. Germline CDR1 and CDR2: SEHNR and FQNEAQ (reference sequence). The V gene lost 0 bases and the J gene lost 4 bases, with 12 bases spanning the gap. The CDR3 has 15 amino acids.

This clonotype was seen repeatedly, ten times or more. This rearrangement joins TRBV7-2 to TRBJ1-5; D unresolved. CDR1 is SGHTA, CDR2 FQGNSA, per germline. The CDR3 runs 13 residues. V shed 1 base and J shed 5 bases, with 6 bases lying between them. CDR3 amino acids: CASSLDQYQPQHF. The CDR3 coding sequence is TGTGCCAGCAGCTTAGATCAGTATCAGCCCCAGCATTTT.

The rearrangement uses TRBV2 and TRBJ2-7, with D possibly called TRBD1 or TRBD2 (5 bases each). Germline CDR1 reads SNHLY; CDR2 reads FYNNEI. Trimming removed 6 bases from V and 2 bases from J, with 14 bases in between. This CDR3 has 14 amino acids. The DNA of the CDR3 is TGTGCCAGCAGCGTTGAGGGGAATACCTACGAGCAGTACTTC. Protein sequence: CASSVEGNTYEQYF.